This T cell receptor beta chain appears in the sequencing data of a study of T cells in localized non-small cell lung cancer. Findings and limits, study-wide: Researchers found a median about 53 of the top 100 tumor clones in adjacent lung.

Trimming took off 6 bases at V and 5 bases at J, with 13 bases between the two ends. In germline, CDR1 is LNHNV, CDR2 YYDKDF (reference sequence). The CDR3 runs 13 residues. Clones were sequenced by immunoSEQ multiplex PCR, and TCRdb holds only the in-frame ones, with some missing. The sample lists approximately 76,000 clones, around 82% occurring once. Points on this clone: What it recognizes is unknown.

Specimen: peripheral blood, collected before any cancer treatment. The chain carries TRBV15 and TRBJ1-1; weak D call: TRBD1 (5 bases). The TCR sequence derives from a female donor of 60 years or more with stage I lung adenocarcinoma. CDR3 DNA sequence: TGTGCCACCAGTCGGCGGGGGGGGACTGAAGCTTTCTTT. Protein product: CATSRRGGTEAFF. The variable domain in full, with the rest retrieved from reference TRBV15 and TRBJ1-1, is DAMVIQNPRYQVTQFGKPVTLSCSQTLNHNVMYWYQQKSSQAPKLLFHYYDKDFNNEADTPDNFQSRRPNTSFCFLDIRSPGLGDTAMYLCATSRRGGTEAFFGQGTRLTVV.